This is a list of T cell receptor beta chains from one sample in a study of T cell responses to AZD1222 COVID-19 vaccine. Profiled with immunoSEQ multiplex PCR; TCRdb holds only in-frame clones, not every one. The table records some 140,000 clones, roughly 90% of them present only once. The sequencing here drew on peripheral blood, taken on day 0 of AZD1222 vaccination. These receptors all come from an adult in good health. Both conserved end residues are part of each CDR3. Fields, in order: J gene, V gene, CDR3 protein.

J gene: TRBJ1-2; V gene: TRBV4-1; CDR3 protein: CASSQDPTGTLNYGYTF
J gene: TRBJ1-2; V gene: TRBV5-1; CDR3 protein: CASSLGQGVSGYTF
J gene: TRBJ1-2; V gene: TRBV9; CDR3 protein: CASSGYDRERYGYTF
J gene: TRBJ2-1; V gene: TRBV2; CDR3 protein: CASSGTRDNEQFF
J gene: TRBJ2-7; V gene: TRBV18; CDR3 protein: CASSLRGLSYEQYF
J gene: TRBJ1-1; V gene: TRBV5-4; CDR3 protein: CASSFRGTEAFF
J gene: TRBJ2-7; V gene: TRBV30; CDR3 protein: CAWRGAANEQYF
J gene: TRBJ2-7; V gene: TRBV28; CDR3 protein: CASSLDRPRQYF
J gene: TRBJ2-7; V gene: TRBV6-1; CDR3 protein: CASSEFASGRRQYF
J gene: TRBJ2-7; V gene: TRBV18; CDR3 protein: CASSLTGGGYEQYF